The present TCR beta chain was sequenced within a study of circulating CD8 cells and anti-PD-1 response in melanoma. Sorting of live CD3+CD8+TCRalphabeta+ cells by PD-1 and/or TIGIT gave four subsets. Each library started from around 15 ng of total RNA using the QIAseq Immune Repertoire TCR panel. TCRdb recomputed calls from the reads with MiXCR, one row per CDR3 protein. The sample carries 450 to 650 distinct CDR3 sequences, 4.5% to 5.5% recorded once. The material sequenced was CD8+ T cells from PBMCs, taken at baseline or after one month of anti-PD-1 therapy (not recorded which). The source of these receptors is a human donor with melanoma.

This clonotype came up a few times. A much larger clone differs by one base, so this may be a read error. Given the absence of the conserved phenylalanine or tryptophan at the CDR3 end, a read error is likely. V gene TRBV7-3 combines with J gene TRBJ2-5; 9 bases are shared with TRBD2. The CDR3 is 14 amino acids. V was pared by 4 bases and J by 2 bases, with 2 bases of the junction left unmatched. Germline V lookup: CDR1 SGHTA, CDR2 FQGTGA. DNA for the CDR3: TGTGCCAGCAGCTCAGCGGGGGGTCAAGAGACCCAGTACCTC. Translating gives CASSSAGGQETQYL.